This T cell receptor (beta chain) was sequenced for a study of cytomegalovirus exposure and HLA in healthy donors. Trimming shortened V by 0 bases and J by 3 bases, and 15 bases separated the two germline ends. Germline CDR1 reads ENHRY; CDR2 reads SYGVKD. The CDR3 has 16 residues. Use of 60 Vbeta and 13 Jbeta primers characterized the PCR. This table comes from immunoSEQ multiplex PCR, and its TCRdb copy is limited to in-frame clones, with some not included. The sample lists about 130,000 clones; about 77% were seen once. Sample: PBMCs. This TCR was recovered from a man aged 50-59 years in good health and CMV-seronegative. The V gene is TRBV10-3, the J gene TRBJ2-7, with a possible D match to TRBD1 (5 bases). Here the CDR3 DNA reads TGTGCCATCAGTGAGTCGGGTGGGGCTCACGACTACGAGCAGTACTTC. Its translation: CAISESGGAHDYEQYF.